This T cell receptor (beta chain) derives from a study of response to subunit inactivated influenza vaccine (dated by TCRdb to between 2018 and 2020). With regard to the full study: Deep quantitative T cell receptor repertoire profiling was used in the study to track responses to a trivalent subunit inactivated influenza vaccine.

This clonotype was found a few times. The clone's antigen remains unknown. No much larger clonotype is one base removed from it; base qualities were not supplied. The library was built by means of RT-PCR. The data were produced on an Illumina HiSeq 2500. In TCRdb, the public reads were trimmed at Q25 with fastp and aligned with MiXCR, with productive beta chains retained. One record per CDR3 amino acid sequence lists the most common genes and DNA. The sample table holds about 520,000 distinct CDR3 sequences, of which roughly 23% were seen once. Of the sample, under 2.5% falls within the top ten clones. What the study reported, not specific to this receptor: It was suggested by the authors that each seasonal influenza vaccination may recruit only a limited number of new T cells.

The receptor was isolated from a man between 45 and 60 years old who received an inactivated influenza vaccine. Donor details come from another sample of the same person, matched by shared clones. Sample: CD4+ T cells sorted from PBMCs, taken around 5 days after vaccination.

The CDR3 reads as follows: CASSKSERTEAFF. DNA sequence: TGTGCCAGCAGTAAATCGGAGAGGACTGAAGCTTTCTTT. The sequence joins TRBV12-3 or TRBV12-4 to TRBJ1-1, with the D gene call left open. The junction shows trimming of 5 bases on V and 5 bases on J, plus 12 bases between the germline ends. The cysteine opens and the phenylalanine closes a CDR3 of 13 amino acids. Only the CDR3 DNA stays, 39 bases, in frame from base 1.